A single sample gave rise to the 8 T cell receptor beta chains below, sequenced in a study of T cells in women clearing cervical HPV infection. The assay was immunoSEQ multiplex PCR, and TCRdb's table has in-frame clones only and misses some. In all, the sample yields 20,000 to 25,000 clones. Material: blood buffy coat. The receptors come from a woman between 18 and 75 years old with a cervical HPV16 infection that either progressed to CIN3+ or cleared (not recorded which).

As to this clone: The read ends 3 residues shy of where the CDR3 ends; the end is completed using the germline J gene. In the same sample, other DNA sequences code for this CDR3. The V and J genes are TRBV19 and TRBJ1-4; 9 positions match TRBD1. The CDR3 runs to 16 residues. Trimming took 4 bases from V and 8 from J; bases not matched to a gene: 11. Germline CDR1 reads LNHDA; CDR2 reads SQIVND (reference sequence). The CDR3 sequence: CASSRPGQGRKEKLFF. The covered CDR3 bases are TGTGCCAGTAGTAGACCCGGACAGGGGCGGAAAGAAAAA.

On this clone: The read stops 3 residues short of the end of the CDR3; the missing end is completed from the germline J gene. The rearrangement uses TRBV20-1 and TRBJ1-5, with D possibly being TRBD1 (6 bases). Trimming took 2 bases from V and 6 from J, leaving 17 bases between them. The germline V gene has CDR1 DFQATT and CDR2 SNEGSKA (reference sequence). The CDR3 length is 15 residues. The sequenced CDR3 bases are TGCAGTGCTAGAATCTGCGCGGGGGCAAGTCAGCCC. This encodes CSARICAGASQP. In full, the CDR3 reads CSARICAGASQPQHF.

Regarding this clone: The DNA ends 3 residues before the CDR3 does, and the rest of the CDR3 is filled in from the germline J gene. This chain uses TRBV19 with TRBJ2-7; 9 bases match TRBD2. CDR1 is LNHDA, CDR2 SQIVND, per germline (reference sequence). V lost 5 bases to trimming and J lost 3 bases; unmatched junction nucleotides: 17. This CDR3 is 18 amino acids long. The sequenced CDR3 bases are TGTGCCAGTAGTCCGGCTAGCGGGGTCCTAAAGTCAAGCTACGAG. It codes for CASSPASGVLKSSYE. The full CDR3 sequence reads CASSPASGVLKSSYEQYF. Full variable domain (remainder filled in from reference TRBV19 and TRBJ2-7): DGGITQSPKYLFRKEGQNVTLSCEQNLNHDAMYWYRQDPGQGLRLIYYSQIVNDFQKGDIAEGYSVSREKKESFPLTVTSAQKNPTAFYLCASSPASGVLKSSYEQYFGPGTRLTVT.

Of note for this clone: A junction boundary mismatches the germline segment, possibly from a read error. The CDR3 loop is CASSLRDSNYVYTF. The CDR3 DNA, read in part, is TGTGCCAGCAGCCTTCGGGACAGCAACTATGTC. The V and J genes are TRBV5-4 and TRBJ1-2; 7 bases match TRBD1. The CDR3 is cut off 3 residues early in the read; its end comes from the germline J gene. This CDR3 spans 14 amino acids. In germline, CDR1 is SGHNT, CDR2 YYREEE (reference sequence).

Points on this clone: The CDR3 end is not reached by the read, which stops 3 residues before it; the germline J gene fills it in. The V call is TRBV15, the J call TRBJ2-7; D gene ambiguous. The germline V and J ends were trimmed by 2 bases and 0 bases, with 14 bases remaining between them. This CDR3 region has 16 residues. Germline V CDR1 and CDR2: LNHNV, YYDKDF (reference sequence). CDR3 residues: CATSRLPRSLSYEQYF. CDR3 bases read: TGTGCCACCAGCAGATTGCCTAGATCTCTCTCCTACGAG. The full variable domain, completed using reference TRBV15 and TRBJ2-7, is DAMVIQNPRYQVTQFGKPVTLSCSQTLNHNVMYWYQQKSSQAPKLLFHYYDKDFNNEADTPDNFQSRRPNTSFCFLDIRSPGLGDTAMYLCATSRLPRSLSYEQYFGPGTRLTVT.

Points on this clone: The sequence runs out 3 residues before the end of the CDR3; the remainder is reconstructed from the germline J gene. This sequence joins TRBV6-1 and TRBJ2-3; perhaps TRBD2 as D (6 bases). Germline lookup yields CDR1 MNHNS and CDR2 SASEGT. Trimming shortened V by 4 bases and J by 6 bases, and 14 bases separated the two germline ends. The CDR3 contains 14 residues. The CDR3 loop reads CASSVVFGTDTQYF. The part of the CDR3 DNA that was read is TGTGCCAGCAGTGTTGTTTTTGGGACTGATACG.

Partial CDR3 DNA: TGTGCCATCAGTGAGTCGGGGGCCCAAGAGACC. Translating it yields CAISESGAQET. The whole CDR3 region reads CAISESGAQETQYF. The chain uses TRBV10-3 and TRBJ2-5, with a weak D call TRBD1 (6 bases). The read ends 3 residues shy of where the CDR3 ends; the end is completed using the germline J gene. The CDR3 covers 14 residues. Germline V gene lookup returns CDR1 ENHRY and CDR2 SYGVKD. The ends were cut back, 0 bases at V and 1 base at J, with 6 bases in the middle.

Of note for this clone: The missing CDR3 end, 3 residues past where the read stops, is filled in from the germline J gene. The chain recombines TRBV18 with TRBJ1-2; 11 bases line up with TRBD1. Germline V gene sequence: CDR1 KGHSH, CDR2 LQKENI. The CDR3 totals 16 residues. The CDR3 here is CASSQPGTGGLGDYTF. The CDR3 bases that were read are TGTGCCAGCTCACAACCTGGGACAGGGGGACTAGGTGAC.